This T cell receptor beta chain derives from a study of shared clonotypes between healthy human individuals. Trimming left V 3 bases short and J 2 bases short, with 14 bases between. In germline, CDR1 is LNHDA, CDR2 SQIVND (reference sequence). The CDR3 runs 17 residues. Only one count was recorded for this clone. Produced via immunoSEQ multiplex PCR; TCRdb's table is partial and in-frame only. The table includes more than 1.2 million clones, around 98.5% detected once. J is TRBJ2-6 and V is TRBV19; perhaps TRBD1 as D (6 bases). Sequencing was carried out using naive CD4+ T cells sorted from blood. As for subset: CD45RA+ positively selected. The sequence came from a man aged 25 to 45 in good health. CDR3 nucleotides: TGTGCCAGTAGTATCCAGGGGAAAGCCGCTGGGGCCAACGTCCTGACTTTC. Its protein product is CASSIQGKAAGANVLTF.